This T cell receptor (beta chain) came from a study of control samples from healthy donors and cancer patients. Clones were sequenced by immunoSEQ multiplex PCR, and TCRdb holds only the in-frame ones, with some missing. The table lists some 5,500 clones, approximately 72% of them singletons. The V gene's germline CDR1 is SGHAT and CDR2 FQNNGV. The CDR3 is 15 residues long. The V gene lost 4 bases and the J gene lost 7 bases, with 17 bases spanning the gap. The chain is built from TRBV11-2 and TRBJ2-1, with D perhaps TRBD1 or TRBD2 (5 bases each). The receptor was derived from a male donor with melanoma. The sample comprised formalin-fixed, paraffin-embedded tissue. CDR3 in amino acids: CASSSVTRGGNEQFF. The CDR3 coding sequence is TGTGCCAGCAGCTCCGTGACTCGGGGCGGGAATGAGCAGTTCTTC.